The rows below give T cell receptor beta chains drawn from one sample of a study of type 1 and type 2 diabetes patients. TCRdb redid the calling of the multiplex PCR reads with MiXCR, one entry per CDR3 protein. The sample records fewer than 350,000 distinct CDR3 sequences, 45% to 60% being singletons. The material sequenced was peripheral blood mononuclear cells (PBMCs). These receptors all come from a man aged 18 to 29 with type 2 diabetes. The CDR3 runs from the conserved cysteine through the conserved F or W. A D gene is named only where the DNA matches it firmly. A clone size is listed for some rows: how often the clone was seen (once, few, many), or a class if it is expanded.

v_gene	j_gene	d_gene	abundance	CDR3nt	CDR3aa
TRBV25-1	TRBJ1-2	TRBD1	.	TGTGCCAGCAGTGATCGCGGAAGGGACAGAGGCTATGGCTACACCTTC	CASSDRGRDRGYGYTF
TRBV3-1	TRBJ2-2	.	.	TGTGCCAGCAGCCACGGCCTAGCGTCTTTCGGGGAGCTGTTTTTT	CASSHGLASFGELFF
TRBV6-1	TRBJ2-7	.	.	TGTGCCAGCAGCATGACCCGGGACACACCCTACGAGCAGTACTTC	CASSMTRDTPYEQYF
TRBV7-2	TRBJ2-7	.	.	TGTGCCAGTAGTATTGTCGACAGCTCCTACGAGCAGTACTTC	CASSIVDSSYEQYF
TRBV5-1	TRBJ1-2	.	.	TGCGCCAGCAGCTCTTGGGATGCCAGGAACTATGGCTACACCTTC	CASSSWDARNYGYTF
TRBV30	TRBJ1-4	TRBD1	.	TGTGCCTGGAGTCGAGGGAGACAGGGAGGAGAAAAACTGTTTTTT	CAWSRGRQGGEKLFF
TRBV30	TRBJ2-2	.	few	TGTGCCTGGAACCGATTACAGGAGACTAACACCGGGGAGCTGTTTTTT	CAWNRLQETNTGELFF
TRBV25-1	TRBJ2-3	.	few	TGTGCCAGCAACGGCGGGAAGGTATCGGACGACACAGATACGCAGTATTTT	CASNGGKVSDDTDTQYF
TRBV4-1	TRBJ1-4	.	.	TGCGCCAGCAGCCAAACGACAGCAACTAATGAAAAACTGTTTTTT	CASSQTTATNEKLFF
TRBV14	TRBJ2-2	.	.	TGTGCCAGCAGCCATTTTCCACTTCCGAGGAACACCGGGGAGCTGTTTTTT	CASSHFPLPRNTGELFF
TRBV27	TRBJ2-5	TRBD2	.	TGTGCCAGCAGTGGGGGAGGGTGGACCCAAGAGACCCAGTACTTC	CASSGGGWTQETQYF
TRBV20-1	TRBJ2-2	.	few	TGCAGTGCTAGAGTCCTTTCTGCGAACACCGGGGAGCTGTTTTTT	CSARVLSANTGELFF
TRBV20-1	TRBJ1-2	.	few	TGCAGTGCTGCCTCGGGGGGACGACACACCTTC	CSAASGGRHTF
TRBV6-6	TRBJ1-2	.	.	TGTGCCAGCCAGGCGGGGATAAACTATGGCTACACCTTC	CASQAGINYGYTF
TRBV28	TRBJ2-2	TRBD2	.	TGTGCCAGCAGTACCCTAGCGGGAATGTTCGGGGAGCTGTTTTTT	CASSTLAGMFGELFF
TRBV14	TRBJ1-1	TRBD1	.	TGCGCCAGCAGGGCAGGGGGATCGAACACTGAAGCTTTCTTT	CASRAGGSNTEAFF
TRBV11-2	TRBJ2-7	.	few	TGTGCCAGCAGCCTTGGACAGTTCGAGCAGTACTTC	CASSLGQFEQYF
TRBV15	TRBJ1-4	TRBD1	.	TGTGCCACCAGCAGAGGGGGACAGGGGGAGGAAAAACTGTTTTTT	CATSRGGQGEEKLFF
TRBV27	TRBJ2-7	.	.	TGTGCCAGCAGCCCCGAGCCCGCTTCCTACGAGCAGTACTTC	CASSPEPASYEQYF